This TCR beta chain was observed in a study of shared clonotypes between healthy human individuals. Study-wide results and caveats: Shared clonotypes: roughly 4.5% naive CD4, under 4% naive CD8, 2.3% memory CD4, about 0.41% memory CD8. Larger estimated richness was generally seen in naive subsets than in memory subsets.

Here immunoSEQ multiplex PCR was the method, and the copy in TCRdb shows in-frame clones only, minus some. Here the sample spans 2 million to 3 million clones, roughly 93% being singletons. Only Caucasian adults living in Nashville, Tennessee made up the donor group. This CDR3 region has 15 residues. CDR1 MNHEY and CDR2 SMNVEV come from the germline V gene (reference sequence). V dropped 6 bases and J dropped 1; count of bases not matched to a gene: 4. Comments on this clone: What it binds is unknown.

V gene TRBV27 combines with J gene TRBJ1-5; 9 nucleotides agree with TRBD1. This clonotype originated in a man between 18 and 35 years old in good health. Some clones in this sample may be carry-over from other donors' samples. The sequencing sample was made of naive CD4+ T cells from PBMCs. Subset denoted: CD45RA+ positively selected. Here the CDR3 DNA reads TGTGCCAGCAGGGCGGACAGGGGCAGCAATCAGCCCCAGCATTTT. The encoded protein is CASRADRGSNQPQHF.